This entry describes one TCR beta chain. The sample originates from a study of control samples from healthy donors and cancer patients. TCRdb's table, derived via immunoSEQ multiplex PCR, lists solely in-frame clones and lacks some. The table lists roughly 170,000 clones, approximately 94% of them singletons. The CDR3 spans 13 residues. Trimming cost V 8 bases and J 0 bases, with 10 bases left between them. CDR1 and CDR2 (germline): SNHLY, FYNNEI. This rearrangement joins TRBV2 to TRBJ1-2; D is unresolved. Sequenced input: blood. The source of this sequence is a woman aged 18-35 years in good health. In DNA form, the CDR3 reads TGTGCCAGCTCTAGAGGGACTAACTATGGCTACACCTTC. It is translated as CASSRGTNYGYTF. Looking up the rest from reference TRBV2 and TRBJ1-2 gives the full variable domain: EPEVTQTPSHQVTQMGQEVILRCVPISNHLYFYWYRQILGQKVEFLVSFYNNEISEKSEIFDDQFSVERPDGSNFTLKIRSTKLEDSAMYFCASSRGTNYGYTFGSGTRLTVV.